This TCR beta chain was identified during a study of technical replicates of blood from a handful of donors. Repertoires were generated with immunoSEQ multiplex PCR, while TCRdb's copy carries only in-frame clones and drops some. The table shows about 56,000 clones, with 90% to 95% occurring only once. This clone was counted once. The germline V gene has CDR1 SGHTS and CDR2 YDEGEE. After removal of 5 bases from V and 0 bases from J, the junction contained 8 bases not matched to a gene. The CDR3 is 16 residues long. The specimen sequenced was PBMCs. This TCR was recovered from a human donor in good health. Some clones in this sample may be carry-over from other donors' samples. The V gene is TRBV5-8, the J gene TRBJ1-5; TRBD1 matches 7 bases. The CDR3: CASREGQSYSNQPQHF. Written as DNA, the CDR3 is TGTGCCAGCAGGGAGGGACAGAGCTATAGCAATCAGCCCCAGCATTTT.